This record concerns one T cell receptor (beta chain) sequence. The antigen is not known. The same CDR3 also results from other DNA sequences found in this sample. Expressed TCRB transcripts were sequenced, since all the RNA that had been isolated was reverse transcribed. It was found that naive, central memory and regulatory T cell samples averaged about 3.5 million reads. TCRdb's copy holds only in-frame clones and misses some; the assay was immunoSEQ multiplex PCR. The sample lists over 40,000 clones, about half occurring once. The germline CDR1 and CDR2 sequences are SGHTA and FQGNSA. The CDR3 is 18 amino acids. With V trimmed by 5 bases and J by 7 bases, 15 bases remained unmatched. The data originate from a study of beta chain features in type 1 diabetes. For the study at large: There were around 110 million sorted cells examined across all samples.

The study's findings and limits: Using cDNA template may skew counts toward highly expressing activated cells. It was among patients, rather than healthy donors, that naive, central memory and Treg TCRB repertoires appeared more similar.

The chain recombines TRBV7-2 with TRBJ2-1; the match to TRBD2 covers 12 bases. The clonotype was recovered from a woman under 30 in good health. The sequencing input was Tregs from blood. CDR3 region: CASSAPTSGRASKNEQFF. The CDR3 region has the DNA TGTGCCAGCAGCGCTCCGACTAGCGGGAGAGCCAGTAAGAATGAGCAGTTCTTC.